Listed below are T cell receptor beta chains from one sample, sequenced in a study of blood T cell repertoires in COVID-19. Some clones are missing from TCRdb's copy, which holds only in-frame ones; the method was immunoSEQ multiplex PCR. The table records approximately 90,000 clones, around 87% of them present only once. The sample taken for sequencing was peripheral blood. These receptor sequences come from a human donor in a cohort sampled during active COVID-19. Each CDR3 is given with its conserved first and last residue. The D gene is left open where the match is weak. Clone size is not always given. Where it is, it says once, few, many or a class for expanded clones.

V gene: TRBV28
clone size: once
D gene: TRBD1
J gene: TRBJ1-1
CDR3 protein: CASRPQGAMNTEAFF
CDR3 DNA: TGTGCCAGCAGGCCACAGGGGGCTATGAACACTGAAGCTTTCTTT

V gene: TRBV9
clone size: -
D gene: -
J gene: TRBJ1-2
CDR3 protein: CASSVALSANYGYTF
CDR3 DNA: TGTGCCAGCAGCGTAGCTTTGTCAGCTAACTATGGCTACACCTTC

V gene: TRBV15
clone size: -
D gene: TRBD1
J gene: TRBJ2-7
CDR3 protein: CATSRSGTGYNEQYF
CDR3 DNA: TGTGCCACCAGCAGATCCGGGACAGGGTACAACGAGCAGTACTTC

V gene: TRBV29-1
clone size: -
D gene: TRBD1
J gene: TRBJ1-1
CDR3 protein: CSVETGTGAFF
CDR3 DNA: TGCAGCGTTGAAACCGGGACAGGGGCTTTCTTT

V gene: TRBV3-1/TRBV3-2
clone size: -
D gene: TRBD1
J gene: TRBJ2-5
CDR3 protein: CASSQGQGEETQYF
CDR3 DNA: TGTGCCAGCAGCCAAGGACAGGGTGAAGAGACCCAGTACTTC

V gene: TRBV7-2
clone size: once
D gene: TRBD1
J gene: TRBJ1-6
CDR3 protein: CASSLLSSGQGGSPLHF
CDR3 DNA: TGTGCCAGCAGCTTATTATCTTCGGGACAGGGCGGTTCACCCCTCCACTTT

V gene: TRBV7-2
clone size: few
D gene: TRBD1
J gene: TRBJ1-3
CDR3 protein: CASSPGQYAGNTIYF
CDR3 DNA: TGTGCCAGCAGCCCGGGACAGTATGCTGGAAACACCATATATTTT

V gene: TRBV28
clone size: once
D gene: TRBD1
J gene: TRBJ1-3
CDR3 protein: CASSPGGLGNTIYF
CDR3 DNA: TGTGCCAGCAGTCCAGGGGGCTTGGGAAACACCATATATTTT

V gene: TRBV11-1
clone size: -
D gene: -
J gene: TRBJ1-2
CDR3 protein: CASSREADSTYGYTF
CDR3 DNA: TGTGCCAGCAGCCGAGAAGCGGACAGCACCTATGGCTACACCTTC

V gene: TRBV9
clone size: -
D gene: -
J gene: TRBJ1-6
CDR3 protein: CASSVGPNSPLHF
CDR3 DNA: TGTGCCAGCAGCGTGGGGCCCAATTCACCCCTCCACTTT

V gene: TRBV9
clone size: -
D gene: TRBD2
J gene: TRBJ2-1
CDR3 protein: CASSARLAGGPNEQFF
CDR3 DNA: TGTGCCAGCAGCGCTAGACTAGCGGGGGGGCCGAATGAGCAGTTCTTC

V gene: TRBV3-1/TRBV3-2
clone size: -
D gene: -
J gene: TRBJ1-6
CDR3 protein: CASRRKGAYNSPLHF
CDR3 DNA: TGTGCCAGCAGACGAAAGGGAGCTTATAATTCACCCCTCCACTTT

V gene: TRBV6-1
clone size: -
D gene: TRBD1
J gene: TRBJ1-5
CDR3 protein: CASSETGGAQHF
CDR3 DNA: TGTGCCAGCAGTGAGACAGGGGGCGCCCAGCATTTT

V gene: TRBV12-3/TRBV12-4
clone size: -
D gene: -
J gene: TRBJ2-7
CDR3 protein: CASSYGDEQYF
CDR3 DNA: TGTGCCAGCAGTTATGGAGACGAGCAGTACTTC

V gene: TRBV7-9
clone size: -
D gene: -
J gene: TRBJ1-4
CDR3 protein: CASSYTAAPNEKLFF
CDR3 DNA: TGTGCCAGCAGCTATACAGCGGCACCTAATGAAAAACTGTTTTTT

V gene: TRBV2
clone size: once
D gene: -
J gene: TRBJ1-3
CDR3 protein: CASSRDSALYF
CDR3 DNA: TGTGCCAGCAGCAGGGACTCCGCCCTATATTTT

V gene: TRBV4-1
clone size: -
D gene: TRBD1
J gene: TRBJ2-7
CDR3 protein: CASSQEHRGAREQYF
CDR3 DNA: TGCGCCAGCAGCCAAGAACACAGGGGTGCACGGGAGCAGTACTTC

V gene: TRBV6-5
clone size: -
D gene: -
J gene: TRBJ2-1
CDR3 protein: CASSYSPSVSYNEQFF
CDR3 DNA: TGTGCCAGCAGTTACAGTCCTAGCGTCTCCTACAATGAGCAGTTCTTC

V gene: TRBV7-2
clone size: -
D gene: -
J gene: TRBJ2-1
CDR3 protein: CASGPGGARNEQFF
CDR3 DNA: TGTGCCAGCGGACCGGGCGGGGCCAGGAATGAGCAGTTCTTC

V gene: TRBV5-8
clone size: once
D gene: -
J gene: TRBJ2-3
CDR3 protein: CASSSETSRSTDTQYF
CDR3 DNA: TGTGCCAGCAGCAGCGAAACTAGCAGGAGCACAGATACGCAGTATTTT

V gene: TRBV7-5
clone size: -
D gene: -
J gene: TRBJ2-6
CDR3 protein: CVRLGANVLTF
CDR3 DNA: TGTGTCAGACTCGGGGCCAACGTCCTGACTTTC

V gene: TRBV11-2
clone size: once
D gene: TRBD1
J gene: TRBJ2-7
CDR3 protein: CASSSDRDRAYEQYF
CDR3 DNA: TGTGCCAGCAGCTCAGACCGGGACAGGGCCTACGAGCAGTACTTC

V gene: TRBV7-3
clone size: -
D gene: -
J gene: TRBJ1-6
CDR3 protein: CASSFGSGNSPLHF
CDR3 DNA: TGTGCCAGCAGCTTCGGGTCGGGTAATTCACCCCTCCACTTT

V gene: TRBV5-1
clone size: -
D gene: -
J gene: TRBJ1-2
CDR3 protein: CATAELSNYGYTF
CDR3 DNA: TGCGCCACCGCCGAGTTGTCTAACTATGGCTACACCTTC

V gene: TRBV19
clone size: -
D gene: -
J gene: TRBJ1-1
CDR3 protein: CASTMTGNTEAFF
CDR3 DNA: TGTGCCAGTACCATGACAGGGAACACTGAAGCTTTCTTT

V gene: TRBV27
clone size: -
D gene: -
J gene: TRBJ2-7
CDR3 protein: CASSRRGSYEQYF
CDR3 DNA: TGTGCCAGCAGTAGACGGGGATCCTACGAGCAGTACTTC

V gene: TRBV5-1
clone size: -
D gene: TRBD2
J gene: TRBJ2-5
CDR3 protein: CASSPGGLAVETQYF
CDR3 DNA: TGCGCCAGCAGCCCCGGGGGACTAGCGGTAGAGACCCAGTACTTC

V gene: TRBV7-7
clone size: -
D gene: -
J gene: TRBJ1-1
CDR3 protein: CASSKDRNTEAFF
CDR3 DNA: TGTGCCAGCAGCAAGGACAGGAACACTGAAGCTTTCTTT

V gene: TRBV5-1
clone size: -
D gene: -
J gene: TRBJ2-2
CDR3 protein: CASSRVADQNTGELFF
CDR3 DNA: TGCGCCAGCAGTCGAGTAGCGGATCAGAACACCGGGGAGCTGTTTTTT

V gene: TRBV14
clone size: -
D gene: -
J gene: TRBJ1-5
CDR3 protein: CASSRTDWGRGGNQPQHF
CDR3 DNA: TGTGCCAGCAGCCGCACCGACTGGGGCAGGGGAGGCAATCAGCCCCAGCATTTT

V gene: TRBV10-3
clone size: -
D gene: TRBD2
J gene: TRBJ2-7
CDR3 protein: CAISESLAGKDEQYF
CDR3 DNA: TGTGCCATCAGTGAGTCGCTAGCGGGGAAGGACGAGCAGTACTTC

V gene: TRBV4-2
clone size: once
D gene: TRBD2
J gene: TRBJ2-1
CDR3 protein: CASTSGLAGVNEQFF
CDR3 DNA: TGTGCCAGCACCTCGGGACTAGCGGGGGTGAATGAGCAGTTCTTC

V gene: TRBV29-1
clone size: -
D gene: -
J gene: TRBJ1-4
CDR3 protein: CSVRWGATNEKLFF
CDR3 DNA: TGCAGCGTTCGGTGGGGGGCAACTAATGAAAAACTGTTTTTT

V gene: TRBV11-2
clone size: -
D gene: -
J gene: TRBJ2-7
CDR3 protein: CASSLGLILTYEQYF
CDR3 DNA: TGTGCCAGCAGCTTAGGACTGATTCTGACGTACGAGCAGTACTTC

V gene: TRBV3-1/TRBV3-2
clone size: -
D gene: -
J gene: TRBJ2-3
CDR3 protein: CASSQDVAGSTDTQYF
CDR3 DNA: TGTGCCAGCAGCCAAGATGTGGCAGGGAGCACAGATACGCAGTATTTT

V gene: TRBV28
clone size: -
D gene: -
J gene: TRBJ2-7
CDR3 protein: CASSLNYEQYF
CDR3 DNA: TGTGCCAGCAGTCTAAACTACGAGCAGTACTTC

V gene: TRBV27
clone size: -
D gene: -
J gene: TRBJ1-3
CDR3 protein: CASSPRSARGTIYF
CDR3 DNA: TGTGCCAGCAGTCCAAGATCAGCTCGGGGCACCATATATTTT

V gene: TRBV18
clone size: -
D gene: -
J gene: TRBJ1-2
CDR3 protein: CASSAGWAYGYTF
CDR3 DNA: TGTGCCAGCTCAGCAGGCTGGGCCTATGGCTACACCTTC

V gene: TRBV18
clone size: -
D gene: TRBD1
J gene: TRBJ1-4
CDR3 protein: CASSPDRVEKLFF
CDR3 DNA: TGTGCCAGCTCACCCGACAGGGTTGAAAAACTGTTTTTT

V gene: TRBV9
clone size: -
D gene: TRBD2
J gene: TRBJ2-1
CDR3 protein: CASSVGGGGDEQFF
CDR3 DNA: TGTGCCAGCAGCGTAGGTGGTGGGGGGGATGAGCAGTTCTTC

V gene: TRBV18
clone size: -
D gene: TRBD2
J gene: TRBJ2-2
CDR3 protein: CASSPSGGEATGELFF
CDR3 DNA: TGTGCCAGCTCACCTTCGGGAGGGGAAGCGACCGGGGAGCTGTTTTTT

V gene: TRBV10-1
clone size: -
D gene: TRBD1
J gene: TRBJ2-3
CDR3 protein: CASSEGGAKSDTQYF
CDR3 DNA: TGCGCCAGCAGTGAAGGGGGCGCGAAGTCAGATACGCAGTATTTT

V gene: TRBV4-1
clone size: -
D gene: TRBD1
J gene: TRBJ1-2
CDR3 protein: CASSPGTAFGYGYTF
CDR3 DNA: TGCGCCAGCAGCCCAGGGACAGCTTTTGGGTATGGCTACACCTTC

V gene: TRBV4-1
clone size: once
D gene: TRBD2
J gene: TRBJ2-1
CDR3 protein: CASSPRLGGSDEQFF
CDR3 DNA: TGCGCCAGCAGCCCCCGTTTGGGGGGGAGTGATGAGCAGTTCTTC

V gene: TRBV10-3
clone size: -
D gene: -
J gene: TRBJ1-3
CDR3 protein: CATRQDPGNTIYF
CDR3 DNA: TGTGCCACTAGACAGGATCCTGGAAACACCATATATTTT

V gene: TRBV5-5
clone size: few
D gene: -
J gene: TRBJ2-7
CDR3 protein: CASSPTVLGYEQYF
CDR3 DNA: TGTGCCAGCAGCCCGACAGTGTTGGGCTACGAGCAGTACTTC

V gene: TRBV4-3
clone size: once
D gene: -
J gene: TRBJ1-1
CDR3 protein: CASSQDGAGAEAFF
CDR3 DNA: TGCGCCAGCAGCCAAGATGGGGCAGGCGCTGAAGCTTTCTTT

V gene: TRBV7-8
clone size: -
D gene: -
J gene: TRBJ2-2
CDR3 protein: CASSSPGRENTGELFF
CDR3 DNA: TGTGCCAGCAGCTCACCGGGCAGGGAGAACACCGGGGAGCTGTTTTTT

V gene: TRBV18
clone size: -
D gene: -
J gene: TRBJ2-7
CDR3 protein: CASSPGHLYEQYF
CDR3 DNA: TGTGCCAGCTCACCAGGGCACTTATACGAGCAGTACTTC

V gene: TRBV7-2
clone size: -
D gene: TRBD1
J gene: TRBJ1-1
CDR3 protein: CASSLVQGRGEAFF
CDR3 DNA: TGTGCCAGCAGCTTAGTACAGGGGAGAGGTGAAGCTTTCTTT

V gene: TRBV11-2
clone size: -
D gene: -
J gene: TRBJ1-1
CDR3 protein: CASSVQRPEAFF
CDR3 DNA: TGTGCCAGCAGCGTACAGAGACCTGAAGCTTTCTTT